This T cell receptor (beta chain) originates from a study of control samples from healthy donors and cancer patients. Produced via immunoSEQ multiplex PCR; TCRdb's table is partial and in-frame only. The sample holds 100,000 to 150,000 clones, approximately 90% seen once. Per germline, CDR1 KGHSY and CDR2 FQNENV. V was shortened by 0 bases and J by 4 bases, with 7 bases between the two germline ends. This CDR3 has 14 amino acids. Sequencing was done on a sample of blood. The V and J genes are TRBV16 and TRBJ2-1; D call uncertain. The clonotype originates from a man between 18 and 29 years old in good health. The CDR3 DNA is TGTGCCAGCAGCCAATCGGGTGCATACAATGAGCAGTTCTTC. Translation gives CASSQSGAYNEQFF. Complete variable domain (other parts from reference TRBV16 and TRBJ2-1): GEEVAQTPKHLVRGEGQKAKLYCAPIKGHSYVFWYQQVLKNEFKFLISFQNENVFDETGMPKERFSAKCLPNSPCSLEIQATKLEDSAVYFCASSQSGAYNEQFFGPGTRLTVL.